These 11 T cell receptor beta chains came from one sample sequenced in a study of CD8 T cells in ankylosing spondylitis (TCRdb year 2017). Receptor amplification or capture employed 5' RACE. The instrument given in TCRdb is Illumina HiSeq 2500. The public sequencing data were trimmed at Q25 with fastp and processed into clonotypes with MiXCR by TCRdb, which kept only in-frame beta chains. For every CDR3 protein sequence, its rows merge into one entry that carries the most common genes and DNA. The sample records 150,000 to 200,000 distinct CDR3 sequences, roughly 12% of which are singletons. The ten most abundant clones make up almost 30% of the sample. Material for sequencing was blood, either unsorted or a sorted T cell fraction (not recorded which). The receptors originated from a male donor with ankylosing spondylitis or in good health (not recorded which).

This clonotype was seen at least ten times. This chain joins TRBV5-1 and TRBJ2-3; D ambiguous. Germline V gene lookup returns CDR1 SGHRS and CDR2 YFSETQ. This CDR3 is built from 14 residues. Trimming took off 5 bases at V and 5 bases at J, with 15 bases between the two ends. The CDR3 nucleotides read TGCGCCAGCAGTCCAAAAACCGGCGGAGATACGCAGTATTTT. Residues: CASSPKTGGDTQYF.

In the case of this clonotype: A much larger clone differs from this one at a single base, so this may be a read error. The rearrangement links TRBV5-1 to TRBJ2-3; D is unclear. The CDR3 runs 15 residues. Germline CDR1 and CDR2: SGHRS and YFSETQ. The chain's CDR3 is CGSSLAQSVPDTQYF. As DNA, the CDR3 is TGCGGCAGCAGCTTGGCACAGTCGGTACCAGATACGCAGTATTTT.

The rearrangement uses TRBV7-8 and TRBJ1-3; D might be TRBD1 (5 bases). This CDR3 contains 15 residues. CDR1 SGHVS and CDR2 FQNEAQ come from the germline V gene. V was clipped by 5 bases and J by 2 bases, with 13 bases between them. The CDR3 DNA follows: TGTGCCAGCAGCACTGTCCGACAGACTGGAAACACCATATATTTT. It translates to CASSTVRQTGNTIYF.

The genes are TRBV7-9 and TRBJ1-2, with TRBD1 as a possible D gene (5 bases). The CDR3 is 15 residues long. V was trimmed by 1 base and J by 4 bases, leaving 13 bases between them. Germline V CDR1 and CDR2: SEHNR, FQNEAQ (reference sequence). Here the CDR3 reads CASSLEGRKRYGYTF. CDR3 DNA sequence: TGTGCCAGCAGCTTAGAGGGACGAAAGCGCTATGGCTACACCTTC.

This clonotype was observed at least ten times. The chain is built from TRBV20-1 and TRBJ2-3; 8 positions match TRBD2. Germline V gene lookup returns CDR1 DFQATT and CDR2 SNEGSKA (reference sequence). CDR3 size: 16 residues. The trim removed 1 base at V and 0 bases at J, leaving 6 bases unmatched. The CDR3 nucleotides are TGCAGTGCTAGAGGCCAGCGGGGGTACAGCACAGATACGCAGTATTTT. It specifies CSARGQRGYSTDTQYF.

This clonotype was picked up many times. CDR3 coding DNA: TGCGCCAGCAGCTTGATCGGACAGGGGGCTGATGAGCAGTTCTTC. Translating it yields CASSLIGQGADEQFF. The chain joins TRBV5-1 to TRBJ2-1, with 11 bases aligning to TRBD1. This CDR3 region has 15 residues. The V segment lost 1 base and the J segment 8 bases; nucleotides outside the gene matches: 5. CDR1 is SGHRS, CDR2 YFSETQ, per germline.

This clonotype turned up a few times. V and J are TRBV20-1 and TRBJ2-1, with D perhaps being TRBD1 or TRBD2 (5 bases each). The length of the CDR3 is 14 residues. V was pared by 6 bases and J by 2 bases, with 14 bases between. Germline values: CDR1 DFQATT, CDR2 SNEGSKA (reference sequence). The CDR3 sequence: CSARDRGAYNEQFF. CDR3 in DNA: TGCAGTGCACGGGACCGGGGAGCCTACAATGAGCAGTTCTTC.

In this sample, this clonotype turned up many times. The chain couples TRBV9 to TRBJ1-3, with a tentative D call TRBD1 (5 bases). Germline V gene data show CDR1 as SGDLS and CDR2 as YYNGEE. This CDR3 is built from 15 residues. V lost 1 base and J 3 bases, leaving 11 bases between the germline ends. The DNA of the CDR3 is TGTGCCAGCAGCGTATCGGGGCTGGATGGAAACACCATATATTTT. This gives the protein CASSVSGLDGNTIYF.

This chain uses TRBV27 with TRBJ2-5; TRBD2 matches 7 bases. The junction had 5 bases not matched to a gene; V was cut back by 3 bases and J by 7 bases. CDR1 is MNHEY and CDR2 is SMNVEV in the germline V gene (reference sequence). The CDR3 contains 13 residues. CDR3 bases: TGTGCCAGCAGTTTCGGGGGGAGGGGGACCCAGTACTTC. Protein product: CASSFGGRGTQYF.

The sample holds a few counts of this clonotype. The CDR3 spells CASSSNQGNVEQFF. CDR3 sequence (DNA): TGTGCCAGCAGCTCCAACCAGGGGAATGTTGAGCAGTTCTTC. This rearrangement joins TRBV7-9 to TRBJ2-1; TRBD1 is a possible D gene (6 bases). This CDR3 is 14 amino acids long. V shed 4 bases and J shed 9 bases, with 16 bases lying between them. CDR1 and CDR2 from the germline V gene are SEHNR and FQNEAQ (reference sequence).

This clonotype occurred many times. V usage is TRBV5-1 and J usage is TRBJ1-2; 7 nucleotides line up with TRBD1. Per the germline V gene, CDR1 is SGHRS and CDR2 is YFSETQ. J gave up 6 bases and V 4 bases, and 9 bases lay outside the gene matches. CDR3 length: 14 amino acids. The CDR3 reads CASSPRQGLDGYTF. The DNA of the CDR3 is TGCGCCAGCAGCCCCAGACAGGGCCTGGATGGCTACACCTTC.